This T cell receptor (beta chain) was captured in a study of CD8 T cells in ankylosing spondylitis. The V and J ends lost 1 base and 5 bases, in that order; junction bases with no gene match: 4. CDR1 and CDR2 from the germline V gene are MNHEY and SVGAGI. The CDR3 spans 15 residues. This clonotype was seen a handful of times. What it binds is not known. Study findings and constraints: Fewer than ten highly homologous variants made up a TCR beta motif that seemed to typify ankylosing spondylitis blood.

A single record per CDR3 protein comes from TCRdb applying MiXCR to the 5' RACE reads. This sample has roughly 35,000 distinct CDR3 sequences; roughly 12% occur once, and the top ten carry approximately 31%. The V gene is TRBV6-5, the J gene TRBJ1-1; 10 bases line up with TRBD1. The sequenced sample was synovial fluid, either unsorted or a sorted T cell fraction (not recorded which). The sequence derives from a male donor with ankylosing spondylitis. CDR3 coding DNA: TGTGCCAGCAGTTACTTTTGGACAGGGGGTACTGAAGCTTTCTTT. This codes for CASSYFWTGGTEAFF.